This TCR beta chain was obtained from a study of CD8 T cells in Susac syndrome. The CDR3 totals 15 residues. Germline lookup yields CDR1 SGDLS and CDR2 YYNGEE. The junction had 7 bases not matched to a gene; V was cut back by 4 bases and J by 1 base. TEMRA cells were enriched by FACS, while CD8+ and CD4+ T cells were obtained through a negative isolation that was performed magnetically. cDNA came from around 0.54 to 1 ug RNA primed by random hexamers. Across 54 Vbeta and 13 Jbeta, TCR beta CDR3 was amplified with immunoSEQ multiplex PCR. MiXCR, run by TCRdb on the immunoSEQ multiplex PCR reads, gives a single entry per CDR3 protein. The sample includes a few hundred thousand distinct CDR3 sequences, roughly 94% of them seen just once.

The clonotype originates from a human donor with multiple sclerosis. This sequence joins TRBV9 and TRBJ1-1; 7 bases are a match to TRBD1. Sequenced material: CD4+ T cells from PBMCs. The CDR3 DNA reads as TGTGCCAGCAGCAAACGACAGGGTGGGAACACTGAAGCTTTCTTT. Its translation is CASSKRQGGNTEAFF.